The 28 T cell receptor beta chains presented below share a single source sample, sequenced in a study of tumor-infiltrating lymphocytes in oesophageal squamous cell carcinoma. TCRdb reprocessed the PCR reads via MiXCR and lists one record per CDR3 protein. This table holds about 12,000 distinct CDR3 sequences, roughly 54% found once. The sequencing sample was made of esophageal tumor tissue. These receptors came from a female donor with esophageal squamous cell carcinoma.

The V call is TRBV5-1, the J call TRBJ2-7; TRBD2 agrees at 7 bases. The CDR3 covers 17 residues. V gave up 8 bases and J gave up 0 bases; unmatched junction bases: 17. The germline gives CDR1 SGHRS, CDR2 YFSETQ. The CDR3 protein is CARRARGRDGSSYEQYF. The CDR3 DNA sequence: TGCGCCAGGCGAGCACGGGGGAGGGACGGAAGCTCCTACGAGCAGTACTTC.

The CDR3 DNA sequence: TGTGCCAGCAGGGGACAGGGACGGGGCATTGATACGCAGTATTTT. It is translated as CASRGQGRGIDTQYF. The V gene is TRBV12-3 or TRBV12-4, the J gene TRBJ2-3; 9 nucleotides match TRBD1. This CDR3 is built from 15 residues. After removal of 6 bases from V and 6 bases from J, the junction contained 10 bases not matched to a gene.

The table lists this clonotype with a few counts. The rearrangement links TRBV7-2 to TRBJ2-5, with 7 bases lining up with TRBD1. Judging by the DNA end, TRBJ2-1 fits better; the J call may be wrong. The CDR3 has 13 amino acids. The germline gives CDR1 SGHTA, CDR2 FQGNSA. CDR3 nucleotide sequence: TGTGCCAGCAGCTGGGGACAGACAAATGAGCAGTTCTTC. As protein: CASSWGQTNEQFF.

V gene TRBV12-3 or TRBV12-4 combines with J gene TRBJ2-3; D may match TRBD1 or TRBD2 (5 bases each). Trimming took 3 bases from V and 4 from J, leaving 8 bases between them. CDR3 length: 13 residues. CDR3 bases: TGTGCCAGCAGTTTTCAGGGAGCAGATACGCAGTATTTT. Encoded protein: CASSFQGADTQYF.

V and J are TRBV28 and TRBJ2-3; a weak D match, TRBD2 (6 bases). V was cut by 4 bases and J by 2 bases, with 13 bases left in between. The germline V gene has CDR1 MDHEN and CDR2 SYDVKM. The CDR3 has 15 amino acids. The CDR3 here is CASSSGVADTDTQYF. The CDR3 coding sequence is TGTGCCAGCAGTTCGGGGGTAGCGGACACAGATACGCAGTATTTT.

As for this clonotype: The CDR3 carries no conserved terminal phenylalanine or tryptophan, so it likely arises from a read error. No DNA is shown, since the ends of the CDR3 on it are uncertain; the CDR3 is the one TCRdb lists. This rearrangement joins TRBV6-6 to TRBJ2-5; TRBD1, as called in the table, went unchecked against the DNA. The germline CDR1 and CDR2 sequences are MNHNY and SVGAGI (reference sequence). Both ends counted, the CDR3 spans 16 residues. CDR3 in amino acids: CASSAGTGGRGYTFGS.

As regards this clonotype: One end of the junction fails to match germline, which may point to a read error. The CDR3 sequence is CASSLGENTEAFF. The DNA of the CDR3 is TGTGCTAGCAGCTTAGGAGAGAACACTGAAGCTTTCTTT. The chain carries TRBV7-6 and TRBJ1-1; D is unresolved. The CDR3 is 13 amino acids. The germline V gene has CDR1 SGHVS and CDR2 FNYEAQ.

This chain joins TRBV28 and TRBJ2-1, with D hard to call. The CDR3 extends over 15 amino acids. Trimming shortened V by 8 bases and J by 2 bases, and 16 bases separated the two germline ends. Germline lookup yields CDR1 MDHEN and CDR2 SYDVKM. In DNA form, the CDR3 reads TGTGCCAGCGTTGGTAAAGGGCACACCTACAATGAGCAGTTCTTC. Its translation: CASVGKGHTYNEQFF.

CDR3 region: CASSSGTRAYEQYF. The CDR3, as DNA: TGTGCCAGCAGTTCAGGGACTAGGGCCTACGAGCAGTACTTC. This chain joins TRBV27 and TRBJ2-3; 8 bases fit TRBD2. The assigned J gene may be wrong: the sequence end matches TRBJ2-7 better. The CDR3 length is 14 residues. Germline CDR1 is MNHEY and CDR2 is SMNVEV (reference sequence).

The chain combines TRBV15 with TRBJ1-1; D is uncertain. The CDR3 spans 13 residues. With 0 bases removed from V and 8 bases from J, the gap between germline ends came to 10 bases. The V gene's germline CDR1 is LNHNV and CDR2 YYDKDF (reference sequence). The CDR3 is CATSRDPDSEAFF. CDR3 nucleotides: TGTGCCACCAGCAGAGATCCGGACTCCGAAGCTTTCTTT. Full variable domain (remainder filled in from reference TRBV15 and TRBJ1-1): DAMVIQNPRYQVTQFGKPVTLSCSQTLNHNVMYWYQQKSSQAPKLLFHYYDKDFNNEADTPDNFQSRRPNTSFCFLDIRSPGLGDTAMYLCATSRDPDSEAFFGQGTRLTVV.

The genes are TRBV6-6 and TRBJ2-7; a possible D gene is TRBD1 (5 bases). The better agreement between TRBJ2-1 and the DNA end casts doubt on the J call. Per germline, CDR1 MNHNY and CDR2 SVGAGI (reference sequence). The CDR3 spans 14 residues. This chain's CDR3 is CASSYQGQGNEQFF. Written as DNA, the CDR3 is TGTGCCAGCAGTTACCAGGGCCAGGGCAATGAGCAGTTCTTC.

The rearrangement links TRBV6-2 or TRBV6-3 to TRBJ2-3; tentatively, D is TRBD2 (5 bases). TRBJ2-1 matches the DNA end more closely, so the J call is doubtful. The CDR3 runs to 12 residues. Germline-derived CDR1 and CDR2 are MNHEY and SVGEGT. The CDR3 nucleotides read TGTGCCAGCAGAGTAGCGTTCAATGAGCAGTTCTTC. It specifies CASRVAFNEQFF.

The V call is TRBV7-2, the J call TRBJ2-1, with TRBD2 identical over 7 bases. The CDR3 runs to 16 residues. CDR1 is SGHTA, CDR2 FQGNSA, per germline. Germline trimming cut 2 bases from V and 8 bases from J; bases unmatched to any gene: 12. The CDR3 loop reads CASSLTGAGAGYEQFF. CDR3 DNA sequence: TGTGCCAGCAGCTTAACCGGCGCGGGAGCGGGCTATGAGCAGTTCTTC.

This clonotype occurred many times. This chain uses TRBV6-1 with TRBJ2-2, with D perhaps TRBD1 (6 bases). V lost 6 bases to trimming and J lost 6 bases, with 14 bases between them. Germline loops: CDR1 MNHNS, CDR2 SASEGT. CDR3 length: 14 residues. In DNA form, the CDR3 reads TGTGCCAGCAGCCCCTACAGGGCCTCCGGGGAGCTGTTTTTT. Translating it yields CASSPYRASGELFF.

This clonotype has ten or more counts. A junction end diverges from the germline sequence, so it may reflect a read error. The genes are TRBV28 and TRBJ1-6; no definite D call. This CDR3 is built from 14 residues. Germline lookup yields CDR1 MDHEN and CDR2 SYDVKM. CDR3 DNA: TGTGCCAGCAGTTCCAGCTCCTATAATTCACCCCTCCACTTC. Its protein is CASSSSSYNSPLHF.

Details on this clonotype: The junction departs from germline at one end; a sequencing error may be responsible. The genes are TRBV7-8 and TRBJ2-5; 8 bases match TRBD1. The CDR3 length is 15 residues. Per the germline V gene, CDR1 is SGHVS and CDR2 is FQNEAQ. The CDR3 DNA is TGTGCCAGCAGCTTAGATAGGACAGGGAATTCACCCCTCCACTTC. It specifies CASSLDRTGNSPLHF.

The chain employs TRBV7-8 and TRBJ2-7; D uncertain. CDR1 SGHVS and CDR2 FQNEAQ come from the germline V gene. The CDR3 is 14 residues long. Deletions cut 5 bases from V and 3 bases from J, with 14 bases between. This chain's CDR3 is CASSPGLDGYEQYF. The CDR3 nucleotides read TGTGCCAGCAGCCCCGGGCTGGATGGCTACGAGCAGTACTTC.

V is TRBV5-5 and J is TRBJ2-7; 7 bases are shared with TRBD1. The end of the DNA is better explained by TRBJ1-2, so the J call may be wrong. Germline CDR1 and CDR2: SGHKS and YYEKEE (reference sequence). The CDR3 consists of 14 residues. The CDR3 nucleotides are TGTGCCAGCAGCTGGGAGGGGACAGTCTATGGCTACACCTTC. Residues: CASSWEGTVYGYTF.

This sequence joins TRBV7-2 and TRBJ1-2, with 8 bases matching TRBD1. Germline CDR1 SGHTA, CDR2 FQGNSA. Trimming removed 5 bases from V and 7 bases from J; junction bases left unmatched: 12. This CDR3 region has 15 residues. The CDR3 nucleotides read TGTGCCAGCAGCCCTTACCTAACAGGGGGAGGTGGCTACACCTTC. It specifies CASSPYLTGGGGYTF.

This clonotype came up many times. This chain connects TRBV28 to TRBJ2-7; maybe TRBD1 (5 bases). With 5 bases removed from V and 1 base from J, the gap between germline ends came to 18 bases. This CDR3 spans 16 amino acids. Germline V CDR1 and CDR2: MDHEN, SYDVKM. The chain's CDR3 is CASSLGVSRVSYEQYF. The CDR3 nucleotides are TGTGCCAGCAGTCTAGGCGTATCCAGGGTTTCCTACGAGCAGTACTTC.

This clonotype is medium-sized. This may come from a read error, since a much larger clone is one base off. J is TRBJ2-7 and V is TRBV7-2; possibly TRBD1 or TRBD2 for D (5 bases each). V was trimmed by 5 bases and J by 7 bases, leaving 21 bases between them. From germline, CDR1 is SGHTA and CDR2 FQGNSA. This CDR3 is built from 15 residues. This chain's CDR3 is CASSRDRRSYNEQYF. As DNA, the CDR3 is TGTGCCAGCAGCCGGGACCGTCGTTCCTACAATGAGCAGTACTTC.

This clonotype was seen a few times. This chain links TRBV7-6 with TRBJ2-7, with D possibly matching TRBD1 (6 bases). CDR3 length equals 15 residues. Germline CDR1 and CDR2: SGHVS and FNYEAQ. The germline V and J ends were trimmed by 5 bases and 3 bases, with 17 bases remaining between them. CDR3 sequence reads: CASSGEGGSNYEQYF. CDR3 coding DNA: TGTGCCAGCAGCGGCGAAGGGGGTAGTAACTACGAGCAGTACTTC.

This clonotype was seen repeatedly, ten times or more. The gene calls are TRBV5-1 and TRBJ2-1; 13 bases match TRBD2. The V segment lost 2 bases and the J segment 8 bases; nucleotides outside the gene matches: 4. CDR3 length: 15 residues. Germline-derived CDR1 and CDR2 are SGHRS and YFSETQ. CDR3 in amino acids: CASSLTSGGVYEQFF. In DNA, the CDR3 is TGCGCCAGCAGCTTAACTAGCGGGGGGGTATATGAGCAGTTCTTC.

This clonotype occurred many times. This rearrangement joins TRBV5-5 to TRBJ2-7; 9 positions match TRBD2. With V trimmed by 0 bases and J by 3 bases, 4 bases remained unmatched. The CDR3 sequence is 15 residues long. Germline CDR1 SGHKS, CDR2 YYEKEE (reference sequence). In DNA form, the CDR3 reads TGTGCCAGCAGCTTGGTGGCTAGCGGGGTCTACGAGCAGTACTTC. Amino acid sequence: CASSLVASGVYEQYF. The full variable domain, completed using reference TRBV5-5 and TRBJ2-7, is DAGVTQSPTHLIKTRGQQVTLRCSPISGHKSVSWYQQVLGQGPQFIFQYYEKEERGRGNFPDRFSARQFPNYSSELNVNALLLGDSALYLCASSLVASGVYEQYFGPGTRLTVT.

The genes are TRBV7-3 and TRBJ2-1, with a weak D call TRBD2 (7 bases). The CDR3 is made up of 12 amino acids. CDR1 and CDR2 from the germline V gene are SGHTA and FQGTGA. Trimming shortened V by 5 bases and J by 12 bases, and 14 bases separated the two germline ends. As DNA, the CDR3 is TGTGCCAGCAGCAGGGGGGGAGGGGGGCAGTTCTTC. Its translation is CASSRGGGGQFF.

Details on this clonotype: One end of the junction varies from germline; a read error may be responsible. This chain links TRBV12-3 or TRBV12-4 with TRBJ2-3, with 8 bases fitting TRBD2. The J call may be mistaken, given a closer DNA end match to TRBJ2-5. CDR3 length equals 15 residues. The CDR3 sequence: CASNLAGPGAETQYF. CDR3 sequence (DNA): TGTGCCAGCAATTTAGCGGGACCAGGGGCAGAGACCCAGTACTTC.

This clonotype was seen ten or more times. J is TRBJ2-5 and V is TRBV11-2, with 9 bases fitting TRBD1. The J call is uncertain, as TRBJ2-7 better fits the DNA end. Germline assignment: CDR1 SGHAT and CDR2 FQNNGV. The CDR3 spans 14 residues. The CDR3 sequence: CASSSGTGNYEQYF. In DNA form, the CDR3 reads TGTGCCAGCAGCTCCGGGACAGGGAATTACGAGCAGTACTTC.

CDR3 residues: CASSLGSLVTQFF. CDR3 nucleotide sequence: TGTGCCAGCAGCTTAGGGTCCCTAGTTACGCAGTTTTTT. The rearrangement joins TRBV7-2 to TRBJ1-4; D remains ambiguous. CDR3 length: 13 amino acids. Trimming took 1 base from V and 16 from J, leaving 16 bases between them. Germline loops: CDR1 SGHTA, CDR2 FQGNSA. Filled out from reference TRBV7-2 and TRBJ1-4, the complete variable domain reads GAGVSQSPSNKVTEKGKDVELRCDPISGHTALYWYRQSLGQGLEFLIYFQGNSAPDKSGLPSDRFSAERTGGSVSTLTIQRTQQEDSAVYLCASSLGSLVTQFFGSGTQLSVL.